These 9 T cell receptor beta chains share one sample of origin, sequenced in a study of blood T cell repertoires in COVID-19. The repertoire was sequenced with immunoSEQ multiplex PCR; TCRdb's copy has only in-frame clones and lacks some. This sample carries around 200,000 clones, just under 90% of them seen once, and the ten largest clones take over 0.7%. Material for sequencing was peripheral blood. The receptors were sampled from a woman between 18 and 29 years old who had recovered from COVID-19.

This clone was seen once. J is TRBJ2-3 and V is TRBV15, with 9 bases fitting TRBD2. Germline-derived CDR1 and CDR2 are LNHNV and YYDKDF (reference sequence). Trimming took 6 bases from V and 3 from J; bases not matched to a gene: 4. The CDR3 sequence is 14 residues long. The CDR3 spells CATSPLAGTDTQYF. The CDR3 bases are TGTGCCACCAGTCCGCTAGCGGGAACAGATACGCAGTATTTT.

On this clone itself: This sample includes further DNA sequences coding for the same CDR3. This chain links TRBV18 with TRBJ1-3; weak D call: TRBD1 (5 bases). Trimming cost V 3 bases and J 2 bases, with 8 bases left between them. The CDR3 loop spans 14 amino acids. The V gene's germline CDR1 is KGHSH and CDR2 LQKENI. CDR3 coding DNA: TGTGCCAGCTCACCGCAGGGCACTGGAAACACCATATATTTT. Its protein is CASSPQGTGNTIYF.

This chain joins TRBV27 and TRBJ1-1; 7 positions agree with TRBD1. Germline trimming cut 1 base from V and 0 bases from J; bases unmatched to any gene: 8. This CDR3 has 17 residues. Germline V gene lookup returns CDR1 MNHEY and CDR2 SMNVEV (reference sequence). This CDR3 is CASSLLDRTGMNTEAFF. As DNA, the CDR3 is TGTGCCAGCAGTTTATTAGACCGGACAGGCATGAACACTGAAGCTTTCTTT.

CDR3 bases: TGTGCCAGCTCACCACTCTCAAAGAGGGGGACTAATGAAGCTTTCTTT. Protein sequence: CASSPLSKRGTNEAFF. This sequence joins TRBV18 and TRBJ1-1; tentatively, D is TRBD1 (6 bases). From germline, CDR1 is KGHSH and CDR2 LQKENI. The CDR3 has 16 amino acids. V lost 1 base, J lost 7 bases, and 19 bases lay in between.

The DNA for the CDR3 is TGTGCCAGCAGTTCGGAGGGGGCCTGGATGGGGACCCAGTACTTC. It specifies CASSSEGAWMGTQYF. The genes are TRBV7-2 and TRBJ2-5; D perhaps matches TRBD1 (7 bases). The ends were cut back, 6 bases at V and 7 bases at J, with 21 bases in the middle. This CDR3 has 15 residues. From germline, CDR1 is SGHTA and CDR2 FQGNSA.

To note about this clone: The same CDR3 also results from other DNA sequences found in this sample. V usage is TRBV5-4 and J usage is TRBJ1-1, with a possible D match to TRBD1 (6 bases). The length of the CDR3 is 17 residues. The germline V and J ends were trimmed by 0 bases and 5 bases, with 20 bases remaining between them. Germline V lookup: CDR1 SGHNT, CDR2 YYREEE (reference sequence). The CDR3 spells CASSLGGGGGWGTEAFF. CDR3 in DNA: TGTGCCAGCAGCTTGGGTGGGGGCGGCGGCTGGGGGACTGAAGCTTTCTTT.

The genes are TRBV5-1 and TRBJ2-3; TRBD2 matches 15 bases. This CDR3 spans 17 amino acids. Per germline, CDR1 SGHRS and CDR2 YFSETQ. The V and J ends lost 4 bases and 3 bases, in that order; junction bases with no gene match: 6. CDR3 region: CASSPTGLAGGTDTQYF. CDR3 nucleotide sequence: TGCGCCAGCAGCCCCACGGGACTAGCGGGAGGAACAGATACGCAGTATTTT.

V and J are TRBV4-1 and TRBJ2-3, with 10 bases matching TRBD1. After removal of 4 bases from V and 3 bases from J, the junction contained 10 bases not matched to a gene. Germline values: CDR1 MGHRA, CDR2 YSYEKL. The CDR3 is 17 amino acids. The CDR3 DNA follows: TGCGCCAGCAGCCCGAAGGGGGGGACAGGGGTTACAGATACGCAGTATTTT. Translating it yields CASSPKGGTGVTDTQYF.

CDR3 amino acids: CASSETAWSGLTDTQYF. The CDR3 DNA follows: TGTGCCAGCAGTGAAACCGCATGGAGCGGCCTTACAGATACGCAGTATTTT. V and J are TRBV6-1 and TRBJ2-3, with D possibly TRBD2 on 5 matching bases. Germline-derived CDR1 and CDR2 are MNHNS and SASEGT. The CDR3 contains 17 residues. Trimming took off 2 bases at V and 3 bases at J, with 18 bases between the two ends.